This passage covers 26 T cell receptor beta chains from one sample sequenced in a study of blood T cell repertoires in COVID-19. The repertoire was sequenced with immunoSEQ multiplex PCR; TCRdb's copy has only in-frame clones and lacks some. This sample has tens of thousands of clones, with roughly 87% found just once. What was sequenced was peripheral blood. The receptors were gathered from a man aged 55 to 70 with active COVID-19.

The rearrangement uses TRBV7-9 and TRBJ2-5; 14 nucleotides align to TRBD2. The trim removed 2 bases at V and 4 bases at J, leaving 9 bases unmatched. Germline CDR1 SEHNR, CDR2 FQNEAQ (reference sequence). The CDR3 consists of 18 residues. CDR3 residues: CASSLIRGLAGDRETQYF. The DNA of the CDR3 is TGTGCCAGCAGCTTAATTAGGGGACTAGCGGGGGACCGAGAGACCCAGTACTTC.

The chain links TRBV5-1 to TRBJ2-2, with TRBD1 matching 7 bases. Germline lookup yields CDR1 SGHRS and CDR2 YFSETQ. After removal of 3 bases from V and 7 bases from J, the junction contained 3 bases not matched to a gene. This CDR3 is 13 amino acids long. The CDR3 coding sequence is TGCGCCAGCAGCTCGGGACAGAACGGGGAGCTGTTTTTT. Its translation is CASSSGQNGELFF. The complete variable domain, with remaining parts taken from reference TRBV5-1 and TRBJ2-2, reads KAGVTQTPRYLIKTRGQQVTLSCSPISGHRSVSWYQQTPGQGLQFLFEYFSETQRNKGNFPGRFSGRQFSNSRSEMNVSTLELGDSALYLCASSSGQNGELFFGEGSRLTVL.

The V gene is TRBV5-1, the J gene TRBJ2-5, with D perhaps TRBD1 (6 bases). The V gene lost 2 bases and the J gene lost 2 bases, with 13 bases spanning the gap. Per germline, CDR1 SGHRS and CDR2 YFSETQ. The CDR3 is 15 residues long. The CDR3 sequence is CASSFLQGRQETQYF. As DNA, the CDR3 is TGCGCCAGCAGCTTTCTTCAGGGGAGACAAGAGACCCAGTACTTC.

This rearrangement joins TRBV14 to TRBJ1-1, with 8 bases fitting TRBD1. The CDR3 is made up of 14 amino acids. V dropped 4 bases and J dropped 4; count of bases not matched to a gene: 5. CDR1 is SGHDN and CDR2 is FVKESK in the germline V gene. CDR3 amino acids: CASSPSTGATEAFF. The CDR3 DNA follows: TGTGCCAGCAGCCCTTCGACAGGGGCCACTGAAGCTTTCTTT.

V is TRBV4-1 and J is TRBJ1-3; weak D call: TRBD1 (5 bases). The CDR3 is made up of 15 amino acids. Trimming left V 1 base short and J 1 base short, with 8 bases between. The germline CDR1 and CDR2 sequences are MGHRA and YSYEKL. The CDR3 DNA follows: TGCGCCAGCAGCCAAGGGACAACGTCTGGAAACACCATATATTTT. The encoded protein is CASSQGTTSGNTIYF.

The DNA of the CDR3 is TGTGCCAGCAGCCCTCAGGCCCGGGGGGCCGGGGAGCTGTTTTTT. It yields the protein CASSPQARGAGELFF. This chain uses TRBV7-3 with TRBJ2-2; TRBD2 matches 7 bases. The germline V gene encodes CDR1 SGHTA and CDR2 FQGTGA. With 5 bases clipped from V and 6 bases from J, the junction kept 9 bases outside the gene matches. This CDR3 comprises 15 residues.

The count of this clone is one. The rearrangement uses TRBV6-5 and TRBJ2-5; D not certain. The CDR3 runs to 16 residues. Trimming pared 0 bases from V and 3 bases from J, leaving 14 bases between. Germline CDR1 and CDR2: MNHEY and SVGAGI. CDR3 region: CASSYSNRISKETQYF. DNA of the CDR3: TGTGCCAGCAGTTACTCGAATAGAATTTCAAAAGAGACCCAGTACTTC.

The chain uses TRBV19 and TRBJ1-1, with D unclear. Trimming shortened V by 7 bases and J by 2 bases, and 11 bases separated the two germline ends. Germline assignment: CDR1 LNHDA and CDR2 SQIVND (reference sequence). CDR3 size: 13 residues. This CDR3 reads CASTDNLNTEAFF. In DNA, the CDR3 is TGTGCCAGTACCGACAACCTTAACACTGAAGCTTTCTTT.

The rearrangement joins TRBV28 to TRBJ2-7; 8 nucleotides line up with TRBD1. This CDR3 is built from 12 residues. J lost 6 bases, V lost 4 bases, and 2 bases had no gene match. In germline, CDR1 is MDHEN, CDR2 SYDVKM. The CDR3 region has the DNA TGTGCCAGCAGTTGGACAGGGAGCGAGCAGTACTTC. Translated: CASSWTGSEQYF.

CDR3 loop: CASSLVGLSNQPQHF. The CDR3 DNA is TGTGCCAGCAGCTTAGTGGGGCTCAGCAATCAGCCCCAGCATTTT. The V and J genes are TRBV7-2 and TRBJ1-5; weak D call: TRBD1 (5 bases). V dropped 1 base and J dropped 1 base, with 8 bases sitting between them. The germline CDR1 and CDR2 sequences are SGHTA and FQGNSA. The CDR3 consists of 15 residues.

The CDR3 sequence is CASRGGSPGEKLFF. The CDR3 region has the DNA TGCGCCAGCCGCGGTGGCTCTCCGGGGGAAAAACTGTTTTTT. This chain uses TRBV5-1 with TRBJ1-4; D ambiguous. Germline CDR1 SGHRS, CDR2 YFSETQ. V was trimmed by 7 bases and J by 8 bases, leaving 18 bases between them. This CDR3 spans 14 amino acids.

The rearrangement uses TRBV5-1 and TRBJ2-1; 11 bases line up with TRBD2. CDR1 SGHRS and CDR2 YFSETQ come from the germline V gene. V shed 4 bases and J 10 bases; nucleotides not matched to a gene: 10. CDR3 length: 15 residues. The CDR3 DNA is TGCGCCAGCAGCGAGGTTAGCGGGAGGGCCAGAGAGCAGTTCTTC. It translates to CASSEVSGRAREQFF.

The chain employs TRBV27 and TRBJ2-2; weak D call: TRBD1 (6 bases). Germline CDR1 reads MNHEY; CDR2 reads SMNVEV (reference sequence). The ends were cut back, 5 bases at V and 0 bases at J, with 16 bases in the middle. The CDR3 totals 17 residues. CDR3 loop: CASSKEAGTPNTGELFF. The CDR3 DNA reads TGTGCCAGCAGTAAAGAAGCCGGGACACCGAACACCGGGGAGCTGTTTTTT.

The chain couples TRBV24-1 to TRBJ2-3; TRBD1 aligns across 9 bases. Trimming took 8 bases from V and 0 from J; bases not matched to a gene: 8. This CDR3 region has 16 residues. Germline values: CDR1 KGHDR, CDR2 SFDVKD. The CDR3 is CATNPEDRGSTDTQYF. CDR3 bases: TGTGCCACCAACCCCGAGGACAGGGGTAGCACAGATACGCAGTATTTT.

The gene calls are TRBV9 and TRBJ2-7; a possible D gene is TRBD2 (7 bases). This CDR3 has 14 residues. The V end was cut by 0 bases, the J end by 6 bases, with 13 bases between. Germline CDR1 SGDLS, CDR2 YYNGEE. CDR3 amino acids: CASSVARGGGEQYF. The CDR3 nucleotides are TGTGCCAGCAGCGTAGCTCGAGGGGGGGGCGAGCAGTACTTC.

V usage is TRBV19 and J usage is TRBJ2-1, with D tentatively TRBD2 (6 bases). Germline CDR1 reads LNHDA; CDR2 reads SQIVND (reference sequence). The CDR3 spans 15 residues. Deletions cut 0 bases from V and 11 bases from J, with 17 bases between. CDR3 nucleotide sequence: TGTGCCAGTAGTATAGATCACGTCGGCGGGAATAAGCAGTTCTTC. Translation: CASSIDHVGGNKQFF.

The chain is built from TRBV15 and TRBJ2-1; 10 bases map to TRBD2. CDR3 length: 14 amino acids. Trimming took 8 bases from V and 7 from J; bases not matched to a gene: 8. In germline, CDR1 is LNHNV, CDR2 YYDKDF (reference sequence). The CDR3 DNA is TGTGCCACCTCGAGCGGGAGGGCCGATAATGAGCAGTTCTTC. It translates to CATSSGRADNEQFF.

This chain uses TRBV28 with TRBJ1-3; TRBD1 matches 7 bases. The CDR3 has 16 residues. The V and J ends lost 5 bases and 2 bases, in that order; junction bases with no gene match: 9. Germline V gene data show CDR1 as MDHEN and CDR2 as SYDVKM. For the CDR3, the DNA is TGTGCCAGCAGTCGACAGGGACGAGCGGCTGGAAACACCATATATTTT. Its protein is CASSRQGRAAGNTIYF.

The CDR3 is CASSQVWGESGYTF. The CDR3 bases are TGTGCCAGCAGCCAAGTTTGGGGGGAGAGCGGCTACACCTTC. The chain has TRBV3-1 (or the pseudogene TRBV3-2) and TRBJ1-2; D is possibly TRBD1 (5 bases). Trimming took off 1 base at V and 8 bases at J, with 14 bases between the two ends. This CDR3 has 14 residues. Germline V gives CDR1 LGHDT, CDR2 YNNKEL (reference sequence).

This clone was counted between two and nine times. The rearrangement uses TRBV27 and TRBJ1-6; possible D gene TRBD1, 6 bases. Deletions cut 5 bases from V and 3 bases from J, with 14 bases between. CDR1 and CDR2 (germline): MNHEY, SMNVEV (reference sequence). The CDR3 contains 16 residues. The CDR3 loop reads CASSPGTFRYNSPLHF. In DNA, the CDR3 is TGTGCCAGCAGTCCCGGGACATTCCGCTATAATTCACCCCTCCACTTT.

The rearrangement links TRBV7-2 to TRBJ2-2; 8 bases align to TRBD1. With V trimmed by 5 bases and J by 5 bases, 13 bases remained unmatched. The CDR3 length is 17 residues. Germline CDR1 reads SGHTA; CDR2 reads FQGNSA. This CDR3 reads CASSTRATGVGTGELFF. The CDR3 bases are TGTGCCAGCAGCACACGCGCGACAGGGGTGGGGACCGGGGAGCTGTTTTTT. Using reference TRBV7-2 and TRBJ2-2 for the parts outside the CDR3, the full variable domain is GAGVSQSPSNKVTEKGKDVELRCDPISGHTALYWYRQSLGQGLEFLIYFQGNSAPDKSGLPSDRFSAERTGGSVSTLTIQRTQQEDSAVYLCASSTRATGVGTGELFFGEGSRLTVL.

This chain connects TRBV10-3 to TRBJ2-7; no definite D call. Germline CDR1 reads ENHRY; CDR2 reads SYGVKD. This CDR3 has 16 amino acids. V was shortened by 4 bases and J by 4 bases, with 20 bases between the two germline ends. CDR3 sequence: CAISVNTARGPYEQYF. CDR3 coding DNA: TGTGCCATCAGTGTCAATACGGCTAGAGGCCCATACGAGCAGTACTTC.

The chain joins TRBV4-2 to TRBJ2-5; the D gene is possibly TRBD1 (6 bases). In germline, CDR1 is LGHNA, CDR2 YNFKEQ. Trimming stripped 2 bases from V and 2 bases from J, with 15 bases between. The CDR3 is made up of 16 amino acids. The chain's CDR3 is CASSQRQQGLQETQYF. The DNA for the CDR3 is TGTGCCAGCAGCCAACGGCAACAGGGCCTACAAGAGACCCAGTACTTC.

The rearrangement links TRBV19 to TRBJ2-1; 10 nucleotides agree with TRBD2. V lost 5 bases and J lost 10; bases outside the gene matches: 11. Germline CDR1 reads LNHDA; CDR2 reads SQIVND (reference sequence). This CDR3 has 15 residues. CDR3 nucleotides: TGTGCCAGTAGTCAGAGTAGCGGGAGGTTCGGGGAGCAGTTCTTC. Translation gives CASSQSSGRFGEQFF.

The chain employs TRBV2 and TRBJ1-4; TRBD1 is a possible D gene (6 bases). With 6 bases removed from V and 0 bases from J, the gap between germline ends came to 11 bases. Germline lookup yields CDR1 SNHLY and CDR2 FYNNEI. The CDR3 spans 15 residues. CDR3 sequence: CASRGHTPTNEKLFF. The CDR3 coding sequence is TGTGCCAGCAGGGGACATACCCCAACTAATGAAAAACTGTTTTTT.

The chain joins TRBV25-1 to TRBJ2-7; 7 bases align to TRBD1. V shed 8 bases and J 2 bases; nucleotides not matched to a gene: 6. The CDR3 has 13 residues. Per the germline V gene, CDR1 is MGHDK and CDR2 is SYGVNS. The CDR3, as DNA: TGTGCCAGCGGCCCGACAGGGACCTACGAGCAGTACTTC. As protein: CASGPTGTYEQYF.